The source of this T cell receptor (beta chain) is a study of vaccination and CD4 T cells after COVID-19. Across the whole study: Researchers treated control cultures with a CEFX pool, an HIV-1 Nef pool, or no peptide.

The CDR3 totals 14 residues. Trimming took 6 bases from V and 2 from J; bases not matched to a gene: 3. Germline lookup yields CDR1 SGHDT and CDR2 YYEEEE. A word on this clonotype: The target antigen is unknown.

Treatment: 10-day PBMC culture with coronavirus spike peptide pools or control peptides (ViraFEST assay). Following expansion of antigen-specific T cells with peptide pools, ViraFEST then sequenced TCRs. The Oncomine TCR Beta short-read assay sequenced DNA from cultured CD4+ T cells. TCRdb ran MiXCR on the PCR reads and lists one entry per CDR3 protein. The sample lists about 4,500 distinct CDR3 sequences; 48% were seen once. The V call is TRBV5-6, the J call TRBJ2-2, with 8 bases matching TRBD1. This TCR was recovered from a human donor who had recovered from COVID-19. Specimen: CD4+ T cells from blood, cultured in vitro. The CDR3 DNA follows: TGTGCCAGCACCGGACAGGGTAACACCGGGGAGCTGTTTTTT. It translates to CASTGQGNTGELFF.